These T cell receptor beta chains were read from a single sample in a study of molecular identifiers for immune sequencing clone quantification. TCRdb processed the PCR reads anew with MiXCR; each CDR3 protein has one entry. Among about 510,000 distinct CDR3 sequences listed, under 30% were seen once. What was sequenced was naive CD8+ T cells from blood, with Jurkat cell RNA spiked in. Source of these receptors: a human donor in good health. Some libraries in this study had Jurkat cell RNA spiked in. The CDR3 runs from the conserved cysteine through the conserved F or W. The order of the fields is V gene, clone size, D gene, J gene, CDR3 DNA, CDR3 protein. D genes are given only for firm matches. Only part of the rows carry a size: once, few, many, or a class if the clone is expanded.

TRBV6-6	many	NA	TRBJ2-3	TGTGCCAGCAGTTTCAGCGGGTCTGGGGGAGATACGCAGTATTTT	CASSFSGSGGDTQYF
TRBV30	NA	TRBD1	TRBJ2-7	TGTGCCTGGACGTCGGGACAGGGTTTCCACGAGCAGTACTTC	CAWTSGQGFHEQYF
TRBV7-9	few	NA	TRBJ1-4	TGTGCCAGCAGCACCCTATTTAACGTAGGTGAAAAACTGTTTTTT	CASSTLFNVGEKLFF
TRBV12-3/TRBV12-4	many	NA	TRBJ1-4	TGTGCCAGCAGTTTCAGCCGGGCTCGGGGGGCATTTGAAAAACTGTTTTTT	CASSFSRARGAFEKLFF
TRBV10-2	many	NA	TRBJ2-3	TGCGCCAGCAGTGAGGGGGGGTCTAGCACAGATACGCAGTATTTT	CASSEGGSSTDTQYF
TRBV27	NA	NA	TRBJ1-1	TGTGCCAGCAGTTTAGACAGGTGGGGGATCACTGAAGCTTTCTTT	CASSLDRWGITEAFF
TRBV10-2	few	NA	TRBJ1-1	TGCGCCAGCAGTGATAACTATGGGGGGACTGAAGCTTTCTTT	CASSDNYGGTEAFF
TRBV28	many	NA	TRBJ1-3	TGTGCCAGCAGTTTTTCCAGAGGAAACACCATATATTTT	CASSFSRGNTIYF
TRBV4-3	few	TRBD2	TRBJ2-3	TGCGCCAGCAGCCAAGATCGGGGGGAGCTCACAGATACGCAGTATTTT	CASSQDRGELTDTQYF
TRBV27	many	TRBD2	TRBJ2-7	TGTGCCAGCAGTTTATCTAGCGGGAAGTACGAGCAGTACTTC	CASSLSSGKYEQYF
TRBV24-1	NA	NA	TRBJ2-1	TGTGCCACCAGTGATTTGGCCAGGGATTCCTACAATGAGCAGTTCTTC	CATSDLARDSYNEQFF
TRBV6-2/TRBV6-3	NA	TRBD2	TRBJ2-1	TGTGCCAGCAGTTACTCGGGGAGCGGGGCATGGAATGAGCAGTTCTTC	CASSYSGSGAWNEQFF
TRBV13	many	NA	TRBJ1-1	TGCGCCAGCAGCTTCGAGGGAAACACTGAAGCTTTCTTT	CASSFEGNTEAFF
TRBV29-1	many	NA	TRBJ1-1	TGCAGCGTAGACAGCTTTTTGAACACTGAAGCTTTCTTT	CSVDSFLNTEAFF
TRBV4-1	many	NA	TRBJ2-7	TGCGCCAGCAGCCAAGATTGGGGGGACTACGAGCAGTACTTC	CASSQDWGDYEQYF
TRBV27	many	TRBD1	TRBJ1-2	TGTGCCAGCAGTTTCAGGGGGAACCCCCTTTATGGCTACACCTTC	CASSFRGNPLYGYTF
TRBV4-3	many	NA	TRBJ2-1	TGTGCCAGCAGTCAGGGCGGTGAGCAGTTCTTC	CASSQGGEQFF
TRBV28	NA	NA	TRBJ1-1	TGTGCCAGCAGTCTAATGGGGAACACTGAAGTTCTCTTT	CASSLMGNTEVLF
TRBV9	few	NA	TRBJ1-1	TGTGCCAGCAGCGGGGGGGAGCCTGAAGCTTTCTTT	CASSGGEPEAFF
TRBV7-2	few	NA	TRBJ1-6	TGTGCCAGCAGCATATCGGAAAATTCACCCCTCCACTTT	CASSISENSPLHF
TRBV12-3/TRBV12-4	many	NA	TRBJ2-2	TGTGCCAGCAGTCCCAGGCCGCAGCTCACCGGGGAGCTGTTTTTT	CASSPRPQLTGELFF
TRBV28	many	TRBD2	TRBJ2-7	TGTGCCAGCAGTCCGGGACTAGCGGGAGGCGAGCAGTACTTC	CASSPGLAGGEQYF
TRBV5-1	few	NA	TRBJ2-7	TGCGCCAGCAGCCCAGGGGTAGCGGTGACCTACGAGCAGTACTTC	CASSPGVAVTYEQYF
TRBV5-1	many	NA	TRBJ2-7	TGCGCCAGCAGCTTGGGAGCTTACTACGAGCAGTACTTC	CASSLGAYYEQYF
TRBV29-1	many	TRBD2	TRBJ2-5	TGCAGCGGATCACTAGCGGGGAAAGAGACCCAGTACTTC	CSGSLAGKETQYF
TRBV7-2	many	NA	TRBJ2-7	TGTGCCAGCAGCTTATATCCGGGAAGGGCTTCCTACGAGCAGTACTTC	CASSLYPGRASYEQYF
TRBV6-6	NA	NA	TRBJ2-4	TGTGCCAGCAGTTCGCCGGGACTGAACGTAAAAACCATTCAGTACTTC	CASSSPGLNVKTIQYF
TRBV15	few	TRBD1	TRBJ2-5	TGTGCCACCAGCAGAGTGAACAGGGGACAAGAGACCCAGTACTTC	CATSRVNRGQETQYF
TRBV5-3	NA	NA	TRBJ1-1	TGTGCCAGCAGCCCCGGGCCCTATATCACTGAAGCTTTCTTT	CASSPGPYITEAFF
TRBV7-8	NA	TRBD1	TRBJ1-5	TGTGCCAGCAGCTTAGAAGCGGGACAGGGGCCAGGGCGCGGTCAGCCCCAGCATTTT	CASSLEAGQGPGRGQPQHF
TRBV6-2/TRBV6-3	NA	NA	TRBJ2-2	TGTGCCAGCAGAACTTACACGGTTAACACCGGGGTGCTGTTTTTT	CASRTYTVNTGVLFF
TRBV5-6	many	TRBD2	TRBJ2-3	TGTGCCAGCGGCACTAGCGGGAGTAAGAGCACAGATACGCAGTATTTT	CASGTSGSKSTDTQYF
TRBV6-2/TRBV6-3	NA	NA	TRBJ1-5	TGTGCCAGCGCAGACCGGGCCAAACAGCCCCAGCATTTT	CASADRAKQPQHF
TRBV12-3/TRBV12-4	NA	TRBD2	TRBJ2-3	TGTGCCAGCAGTTTAGGACTAGCGGGGTTGGCAGATACGCAGTATTTT	CASSLGLAGLADTQYF
TRBV28	many	TRBD1	TRBJ1-5	TGTGCCAGCAGTGAAACTGACAGGGGAGGGGTCAATCAGCCCCAGCATTTT	CASSETDRGGVNQPQHF
TRBV4-1	NA	TRBD2	TRBJ2-1	TGCGCCAGCAGCCAAGATCCGACTAGCGGGAGGTACAATGAGCAGTTCTTC	CASSQDPTSGRYNEQFF
TRBV7-6	NA	TRBD1	TRBJ1-1	TGTGCCAGCAGCTTAGCGCGTGGGGAGGGGGCCTCTGAAGCTTTCTTT	CASSLARGEGASEAFF
TRBV28	NA	NA	TRBJ2-7	TGTGCCAACAGTCCTGGAGGATACGAGCAGTACTTC	CANSPGGYEQYF
TRBV7-6	NA	NA	TRBJ1-4	TGTGCCAGCAGCTCGGCAGGGGCCAATGAAAAACTGTTTTTT	CASSSAGANEKLFF
TRBV28	few	NA	TRBJ2-7	TGTGCCAGCATCAAGAGGACGGGAAGCTCCTACGAGCAGTACTTC	CASIKRTGSSYEQYF
TRBV12-3/TRBV12-4	few	NA	TRBJ2-2	TGTGCCAGCAGCCCAACCCGGGACACAAACACCGGGGAGCTGTTTTTT	CASSPTRDTNTGELFF
TRBV30	many	TRBD1	TRBJ1-1	TGTGCCTGGAGTCAGGGGGATTACACTGAAGCTTTCTTT	CAWSQGDYTEAFF
TRBV28	NA	TRBD1	TRBJ1-1	TGTGCCAGCAGTACCTCCTGGACAGGGGTTGAAGCTTTCTTT	CASSTSWTGVEAFF
TRBV9	few	NA	TRBJ2-7	TGTGCCAGCAGCGTAGGCAGGGAAAGAGGCGAGCAGTACTTC	CASSVGRERGEQYF
TRBV6-2/TRBV6-3	NA	NA	TRBJ2-7	TGTGCCGGCAGCCTTGGGACGCCTTATGAGCAGTACTTC	CAGSLGTPYEQYF
TRBV19	NA	TRBD1	TRBJ2-7	TGTGCCAGTAGTCCCGGACAGGAGCACGAGCAGTACTTC	CASSPGQEHEQYF
TRBV20-1	many	NA	TRBJ1-5	TGCAGTGCTAGGGAGGGTTATGGCAATCAGCCCCAGCATTTT	CSAREGYGNQPQHF
TRBV30	many	TRBD1	TRBJ1-1	TGTGCCTGGGGGCACAGCCGTCGGGGGACCAGGGGGACTGAAGCTTTCTTT	CAWGHSRRGTRGTEAFF
TRBV4-1	few	NA	TRBJ1-2	TGCGCCAGCAGCCCCCTGACAGGCTATGGCTACACCTTC	CASSPLTGYGYTF
TRBV27	NA	NA	TRBJ2-7	TGTGCCACCAGCCGGTCCGCGTTCTACGAGCAGTACTTC	CATSRSAFYEQYF
TRBV5-4	many	NA	TRBJ1-2	TGTGCCAGCAGCCGAGACGATAACTATGGCTACACCTTC	CASSRDDNYGYTF
TRBV2	few	NA	TRBJ2-5	TGTGCCAGCAGTGACCCAGGGATGGGTGAGACCCAGTACTTC	CASSDPGMGETQYF
TRBV7-9	few	TRBD1	TRBJ2-7	TGTGCCAGCAGCTTAGTGAGAAAAACGGGGACAGAAGTCCTCGAGCAGTACTTC	CASSLVRKTGTEVLEQYF
TRBV7-6	NA	NA	TRBJ2-1	TGTGCCAGCGGGAGGACGCAAAATGAGCAGTTCTTC	CASGRTQNEQFF
TRBV25-1	few	NA	TRBJ1-2	TGTGCCAGCAGTGAACCGACAGCAGCTAACTATGGCTACACCTTC	CASSEPTAANYGYTF
TRBV4-2	NA	NA	TRBJ2-1	TGTGCCAGCAGCCTTACCGGTCGAGCGGCCTACAATGAGCAGTTCTTC	CASSLTGRAAYNEQFF
TRBV29-1	NA	NA	TRBJ1-1	TGCAGCGTTGGGGGGGGGGGTGGAGCTTTCTTT	CSVGGGGGAFF
TRBV7-2	many	NA	TRBJ1-3	TGTGCCAGCAGCCCGGGGCCCCTCTCTGGAAACACCATATATTTT	CASSPGPLSGNTIYF